The sequence of this T cell receptor (beta chain) was determined in a study of OX40 agonist ivuxolimab in advanced cancers. General notes on the study: Ivuxolimab, which targeted the costimulatory receptor OX40 (CD134), was an agonistic, fully human IgG2 monoclonal antibody. Partial responses occurred in three dose-escalation patients, of whom one had hepatocellular carcinoma and two had cutaneous melanoma. Intravenous ivuxolimab was administered to patients every 2 weeks at six dose levels: 0.01, 0.1, 0.3, 1.5, 3 and 10 mg/kg. The dose-escalation cohort was almost 85% male with a mean age of approximately 60 years, ranging from roughly 23 to 85. The point of sequencing TCRbeta in the periphery was to test whether ivuxolimab changed TCR sequence diversity and drove clonal T-cell expansion. Prior anti-PD-1, anti-PD-L1 or anti-CTLA-4 therapy was permitted, and approximately 40% of dose-escalation patients had received checkpoint inhibitors. The paper covers the monotherapy dose-escalation part of the phase I ivuxolimab trial, which included N of about 56 patients. Of the 50 or so patients in dose escalation, 19 had hepatocellular carcinoma, some 15 had melanoma, 9 had renal cell carcinoma and 9 had head and neck cancer.

For sequencing of the TCRbeta CDR3 region, genomic DNA was extracted from the sorted cells. The immunoSEQ Assay was used to sequence the TCRbeta CDR3 regions. TCRdb took over this immuneACCESS table, retaining in-frame rearrangements with V and J assigned. Such tables are incomplete; in checked studies, under half of the missing clones stem from an unresolved V gene, and the remainder is unexplained. For this sample the table gives more than 80,000 clones, of which about nine tenths were detected only once. The ten largest clones capture more than 0.4% of the sample. General study outcomes and caveats: Low levels of normalized T-cell clonal expansion were also seen in some patients who did not respond. The antigen specificity of the peripheral T cells that underwent clonal expansion was not determined. On average, CD8+ T cells showed more expanded clones than CD4+ T cells after ivuxolimab. In partial responders in the 0.1-3.0 mg/kg groups, normalized peripheral clonal expansion was found to be among the lowest, especially among CD8+ T cells. Clonal expansion of both CD4+ and CD8+ blood T cells was observed from baseline to week 6 at doses 0.1 to 3.0 mg/kg.

Patients with autoimmune disease history or receiving systemic immunosuppression were excluded from the trial. Peripheral blood for TCR sequencing was collected from all dose cohorts at baseline, on cycle 4 day 1, and on cycle 7 day 1. The samples were taken from a phase I, first-in-human, multicenter, open-label dose-escalation trial of ivuxolimab. Adults with locally advanced or metastatic melanoma, renal cell, hepatocellular, or head and neck squamous cell carcinoma were enrolled in the trial. Before TCR sequencing, CD4+ T cells and CD8+ T cells were sorted from peripheral blood as separate populations. V is pared back by 4 bases and J by 1 base, with 13 bases lying between the germline termini. The germline V gene (reference sequence) supplies CDR1 GTSNPN and CDR2 SVGIG. There are 15 amino acids in the CDR3, from cysteine to phenylalanine inclusive. This entry keeps only the CDR3 DNA: 45 bases, framed from base 1.

About this clone: Which antigen it targets is not known. No base qualities exist here, and no much larger clone lies one base off it.

The clonotype comes from an adult with an advanced solid tumor such as melanoma, head and neck, liver or kidney cancer. The V gene is TRBV30 and the J gene is TRBJ1-4; the D gene is possibly TRBD1, with 6 bases matching. The specimen comprised CD4+ or CD8+ T cells sorted from blood, sampled in a trial of the OX40 agonist ivuxolimab. The CDR3 is CAWKSGALTNEKLFF. The nucleotide sequence is TGTGCCTGGAAGTCGGGGGCGTTAACTAATGAAAAACTGTTTTTT.